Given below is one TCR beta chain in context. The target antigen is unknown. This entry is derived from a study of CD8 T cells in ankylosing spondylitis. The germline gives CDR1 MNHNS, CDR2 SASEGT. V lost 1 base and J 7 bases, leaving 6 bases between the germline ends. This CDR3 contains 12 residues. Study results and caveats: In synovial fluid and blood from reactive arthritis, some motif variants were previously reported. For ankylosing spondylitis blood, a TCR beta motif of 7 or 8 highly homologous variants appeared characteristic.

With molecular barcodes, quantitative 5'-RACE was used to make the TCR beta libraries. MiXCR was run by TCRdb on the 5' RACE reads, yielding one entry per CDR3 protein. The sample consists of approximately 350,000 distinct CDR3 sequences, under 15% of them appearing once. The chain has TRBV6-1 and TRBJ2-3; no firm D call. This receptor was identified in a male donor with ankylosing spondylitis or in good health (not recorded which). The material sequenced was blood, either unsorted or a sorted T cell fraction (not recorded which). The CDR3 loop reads CASSEGVYTQYF. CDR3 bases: TGTGCCAGCAGTGAAGGGGTATATACGCAGTATTTT.